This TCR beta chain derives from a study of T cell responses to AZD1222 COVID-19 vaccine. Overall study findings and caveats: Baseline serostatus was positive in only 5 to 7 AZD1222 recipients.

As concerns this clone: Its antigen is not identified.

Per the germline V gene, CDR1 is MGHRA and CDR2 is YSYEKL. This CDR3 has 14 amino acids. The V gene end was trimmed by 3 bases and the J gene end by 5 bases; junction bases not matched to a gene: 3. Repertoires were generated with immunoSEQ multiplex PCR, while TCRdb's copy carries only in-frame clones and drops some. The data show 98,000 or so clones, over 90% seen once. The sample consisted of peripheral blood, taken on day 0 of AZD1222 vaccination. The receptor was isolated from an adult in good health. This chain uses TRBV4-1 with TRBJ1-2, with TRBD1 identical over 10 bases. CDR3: CASSQGQGIYGYTF. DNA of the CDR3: TGCGCCAGCAGCCAGGGACAGGGGATATATGGCTACACCTTC.